This entry is about one T cell receptor (beta chain). This clonotype was found a few times. The antigen it binds to is not known. It has no much larger one-base neighbor in the sample; base qualities were not kept. V is pruned by 6 bases and J by 9 bases, leaving 12 bases of the junction without a gene match. The CDR3 numbers 15 residues from cysteine through phenylalanine. Just the 45-base CDR3 DNA is kept, in frame starting at base 1. Per the germline V gene, MNHNS is the CDR1 and SASEGT is the CDR2. The source of the sample is a study of CD8+CD57+ T cells in acquired aplastic anemia (dated by TCRdb to 2017 to 2018). Broadly, across the study: Extracted DNA from sorted CD4+ and CD8+ cells averaged approximately 3 ug, ranging from roughly 0.17 to 27.4 ug. CD8+CD57+ expansion was defined as frequency above the mean frequency observed in healthy subjects.

Patients chosen for sequencing had shown expansion of CD8+CD57+ cells by flow cytometry. Every patient had severe acquired aplastic anemia, diagnosed using the International Study of Aplastic Anemia and Agranulocytosis and Camitta criteria. At the time blood was sampled, none of the patients had received any therapy. In this study, sorted CD4+ and CD8+ T cells from the blood of healthy subjects and of severe aplastic anemia patients had their TCR repertoires deep-sequenced. Patients were enrolled in the USA under clinicaltrials.gov protocols 00001620, 01623167, 00001397, 00071045, 00081523 and 00961064. Ficoll-Paque density gradient centrifugation was used to isolate peripheral blood mononuclear cells. Before DNA extraction, CD4+ and CD8+ T cells were sorted with FACS or magnetic beads. TCR beta VDJ combination and CDR3 sequence profiling used genomic DNA as the template. An Illumina HiSeq 2000 was the platform used for TCR repertoire sequencing. From the authors' description of their analysis: TRBV/TRBJ rearrangement plots, CDR3 size and DJ length profiles, and Simpson's diversity index were used to evaluate the repertoires. The immunodominant clone was defined as the most abundant DNA sequence in deep sequencing data. CDR3 amino acid sequences were checked for sharing across subjects and were also compared against the VDJdb database and published repertoires. The public sequencing data were trimmed at Q25 with fastp and processed into clonotypes with MiXCR by TCRdb, which kept only in-frame beta chains. Each entry is one CDR3 protein sequence, shown with its most common DNA and genes. It is TCRdb's table, rather than the study itself, that gives the V and J calls and clone size. A total of around 200,000 distinct CDR3 sequences appear in this sample, around 50% of them only once. The ten largest clones take up approximately 12% of the sample.

The paper as a whole reports these results and caveats: Although roughly 29 CD8+ CDR3 sequences were shared by patients and controls, these sequences appeared highly expressed in patients and within the immunodominant clones of patients. Patients and healthy controls showed no significant difference in CD8+ Simpson's diversity (P=0.060).

The sample consisted of sorted CD4+, CD8+, or CD8+CD57+ T cells (not recorded which) from PBMCs. This chain is built from TRBV6-1 and TRBJ1-3, and TRBD1 aligns with 9 junction nucleotides. The sequence came from a human donor with aplastic anemia. The DNA sequence is given as TGTGCCAGCAGATTCGGGACAGGGAAAGGTGGCACCATATATTTT. Its product reads: CASRFGTGKGGTIYF.